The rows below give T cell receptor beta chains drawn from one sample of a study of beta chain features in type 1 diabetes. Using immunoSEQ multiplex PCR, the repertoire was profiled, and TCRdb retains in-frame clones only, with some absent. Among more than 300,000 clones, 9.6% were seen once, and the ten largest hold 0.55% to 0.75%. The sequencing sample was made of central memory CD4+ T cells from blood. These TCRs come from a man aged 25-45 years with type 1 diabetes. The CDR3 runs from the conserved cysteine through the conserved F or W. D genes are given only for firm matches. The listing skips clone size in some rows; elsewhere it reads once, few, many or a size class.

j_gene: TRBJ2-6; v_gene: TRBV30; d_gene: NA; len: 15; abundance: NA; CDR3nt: TGTGCCTGGAGTCGCACTCACGGAGGGGCCAACGTCCTGACTTTC; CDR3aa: CAWSRTHGGANVLTF
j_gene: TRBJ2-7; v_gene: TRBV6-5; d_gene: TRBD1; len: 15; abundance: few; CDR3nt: TGTGCCAGCAGTTACTCGGGGACAGAAGGATACGAGCAGTACTTC; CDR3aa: CASSYSGTEGYEQYF
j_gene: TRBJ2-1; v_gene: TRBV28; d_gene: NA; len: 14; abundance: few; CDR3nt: TGTGCCAGCAGCCCGTCCGGGGGCTACAATGAGCAGTTCTTC; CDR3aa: CASSPSGGYNEQFF
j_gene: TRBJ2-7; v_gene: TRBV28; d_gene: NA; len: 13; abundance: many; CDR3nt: TGTGCCAGCCAATCTGGGAGTACCTACGAGCAGTACTTC; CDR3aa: CASQSGSTYEQYF
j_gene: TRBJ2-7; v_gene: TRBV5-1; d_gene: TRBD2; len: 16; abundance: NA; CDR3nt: TGCGCCAGCAGCGAGCTTAGCGGGAGGAGCTCCTACGAGCAGTACTTC; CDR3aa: CASSELSGRSSYEQYF
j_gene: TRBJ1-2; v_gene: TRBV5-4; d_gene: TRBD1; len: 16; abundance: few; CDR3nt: TGTGCCAGCAGCCAAGCCCAGGGGGCCTCTTTGTATGGCTACACCTTC; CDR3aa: CASSQAQGASLYGYTF
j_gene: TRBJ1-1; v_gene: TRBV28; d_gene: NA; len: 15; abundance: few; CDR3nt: TGTGCCAGCAGTTTTATACAGGGCCTGCCTACTGAAGCTTTCTTT; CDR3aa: CASSFIQGLPTEAFF
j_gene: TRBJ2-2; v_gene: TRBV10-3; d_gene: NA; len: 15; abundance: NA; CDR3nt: TGTGCCATCAGTGAGCGATTAGATAACACCGGGGAGCTGTTTTTT; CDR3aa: CAISERLDNTGELFF
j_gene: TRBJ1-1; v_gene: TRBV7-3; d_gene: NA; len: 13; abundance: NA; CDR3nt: TGTGCCAGCAGCTTACAGCAAAACACTGAAGCTTTCTTT; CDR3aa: CASSLQQNTEAFF
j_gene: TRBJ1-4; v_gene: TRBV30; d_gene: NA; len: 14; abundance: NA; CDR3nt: TGTGCCTGGAGTAGCGCAGGGGTCAGGGAAAAACTGTTTTTT; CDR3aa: CAWSSAGVREKLFF
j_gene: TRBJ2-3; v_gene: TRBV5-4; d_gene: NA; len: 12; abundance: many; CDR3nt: TGTGCCAGCAGCCCGAACACAGATACGCAGTATTTT; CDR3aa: CASSPNTDTQYF
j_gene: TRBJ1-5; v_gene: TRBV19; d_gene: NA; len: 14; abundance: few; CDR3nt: TGTGCCAGTACCTTGGACCATGGGGATCAGCCCCAGCATTTT; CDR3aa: CASTLDHGDQPQHF
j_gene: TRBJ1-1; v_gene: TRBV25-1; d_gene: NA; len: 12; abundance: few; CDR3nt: TGTGCCAGCAGTGGGCCCATGACTGAAGCTTTCTTT; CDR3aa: CASSGPMTEAFF
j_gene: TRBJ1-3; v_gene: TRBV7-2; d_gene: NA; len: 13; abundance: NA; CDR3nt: TGTGCCAGCAGCTGGACAGTTTCGAACACCATATATTTT; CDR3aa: CASSWTVSNTIYF
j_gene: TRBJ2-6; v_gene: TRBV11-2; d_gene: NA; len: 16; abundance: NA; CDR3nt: TGTGCCAGCAGCTTAGTAAGGGCGGCTGGGGCCAACGTCCTGACTTTC; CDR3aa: CASSLVRAAGANVLTF
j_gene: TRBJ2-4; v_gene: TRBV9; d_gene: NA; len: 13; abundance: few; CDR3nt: TGTGCCAGCAGCCCTCACCAAGCCGACATTCAGTACTTC; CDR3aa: CASSPHQADIQYF
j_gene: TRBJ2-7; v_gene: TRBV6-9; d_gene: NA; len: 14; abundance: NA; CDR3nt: TGTGCCAGCAGTTATCTCGCAGGGGCCTACGAGCAGTACTTC; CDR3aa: CASSYLAGAYEQYF
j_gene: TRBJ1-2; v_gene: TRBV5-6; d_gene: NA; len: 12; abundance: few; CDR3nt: TGTGCCAGCAGCTTGGAGGCGGATGGCTACACCTTC; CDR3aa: CASSLEADGYTF
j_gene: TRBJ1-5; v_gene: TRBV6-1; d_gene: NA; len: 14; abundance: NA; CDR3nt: TGTGCCAGCAGTTTGAGTTACAGGGATCAGCCCCAGCATTTT; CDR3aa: CASSLSYRDQPQHF
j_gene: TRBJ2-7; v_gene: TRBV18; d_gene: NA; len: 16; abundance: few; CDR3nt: TGTGCCAGCTCACCACCGGGGCAGGGCAGAAACTACGAGCAGTACTTC; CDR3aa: CASSPPGQGRNYEQYF
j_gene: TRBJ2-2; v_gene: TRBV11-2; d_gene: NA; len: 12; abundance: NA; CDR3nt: TGTGCCAGCAGCTTCAACGCCGGGGAGCTGTTTTTT; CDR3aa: CASSFNAGELFF
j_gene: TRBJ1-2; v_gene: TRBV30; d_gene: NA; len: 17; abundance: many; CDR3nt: TGTGCCTGGAGTGGACAGACAGTCTTTATAACTAACTATGGCTACACCTTC; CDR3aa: CAWSGQTVFITNYGYTF
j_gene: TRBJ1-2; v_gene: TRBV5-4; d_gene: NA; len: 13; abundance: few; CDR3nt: TGTGCCAGCAGCATGGATCAATTAGGTGGCTACACCTTC; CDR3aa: CASSMDQLGGYTF
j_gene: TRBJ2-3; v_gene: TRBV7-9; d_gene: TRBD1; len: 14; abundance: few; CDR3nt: TGTGCCAGCAGCCGGACAGGGAGCACAGATACGCAGTATTTT; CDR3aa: CASSRTGSTDTQYF
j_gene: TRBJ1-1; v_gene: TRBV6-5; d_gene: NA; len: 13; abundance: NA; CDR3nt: TGTGCCAGCAGTTACGATATGAACACTGAAGCTTTCTTT; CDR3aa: CASSYDMNTEAFF
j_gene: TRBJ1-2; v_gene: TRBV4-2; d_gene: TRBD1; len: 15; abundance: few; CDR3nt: TGTGCCAGCAGCCAAGATGGACAGGGGGTGTATGGCTACACCTTC; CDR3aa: CASSQDGQGVYGYTF
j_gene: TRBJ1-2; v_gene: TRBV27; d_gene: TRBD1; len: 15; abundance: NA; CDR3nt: TGTGCCAGCAGTTTCGCCGACAGGGCCAACTATGGCTACACCTTC; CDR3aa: CASSFADRANYGYTF
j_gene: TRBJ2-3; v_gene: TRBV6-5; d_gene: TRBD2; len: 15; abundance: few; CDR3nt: TGTGCCAGCACTCAATGGGCGGGAGCGGTAGATACGCAGTATTTT; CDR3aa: CASTQWAGAVDTQYF
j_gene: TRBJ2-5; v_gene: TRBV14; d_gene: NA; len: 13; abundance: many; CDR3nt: TGTGCCAGCAGCCAAGACAACCAAGAGACCCAGTACTTC; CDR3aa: CASSQDNQETQYF
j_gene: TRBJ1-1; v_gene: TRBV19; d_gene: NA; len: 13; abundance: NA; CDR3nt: TGTGCCAGTAGTAGGTGGACACCGCCTGAAGCTTTCTTT; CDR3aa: CASSRWTPPEAFF
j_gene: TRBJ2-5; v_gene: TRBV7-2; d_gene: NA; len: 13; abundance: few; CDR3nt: TGTGCCAGCAGCTTTAAGGGGGTAAAGACCCAGTACTTC; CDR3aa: CASSFKGVKTQYF
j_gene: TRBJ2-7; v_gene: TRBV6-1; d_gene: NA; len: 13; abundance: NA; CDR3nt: TGTGCCAGCAGTGGATACCAATCCTACGAGCAGTACTTC; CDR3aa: CASSGYQSYEQYF
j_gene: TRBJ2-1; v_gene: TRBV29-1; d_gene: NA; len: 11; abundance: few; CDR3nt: TGCAGCGTTGGGATGAACAATGAGCAGTTCTTC; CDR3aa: CSVGMNNEQFF
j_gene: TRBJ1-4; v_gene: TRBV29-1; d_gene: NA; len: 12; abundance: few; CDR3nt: TGCAGCGTTGGGACGGATAATGAAAAACTGTTTTTT; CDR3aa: CSVGTDNEKLFF
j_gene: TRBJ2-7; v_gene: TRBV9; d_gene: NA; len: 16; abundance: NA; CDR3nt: TGTGCCAGCAGCGGCCAAGGGGGCGGGAACGCCTACGAGCAGTACTTC; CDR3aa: CASSGQGGGNAYEQYF
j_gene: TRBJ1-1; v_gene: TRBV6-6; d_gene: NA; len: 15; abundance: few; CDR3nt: TGTGCCAGCAGTTACTCTCAGAATTCGAACACTGAAGCTTTCTTT; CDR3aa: CASSYSQNSNTEAFF
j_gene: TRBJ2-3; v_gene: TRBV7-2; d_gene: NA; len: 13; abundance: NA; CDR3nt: TGTGCCAGCAGCCCGGGCACCACAGATACGCAGTATTTT; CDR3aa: CASSPGTTDTQYF
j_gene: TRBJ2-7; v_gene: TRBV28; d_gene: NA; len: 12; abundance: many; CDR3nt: TGTGCCAGCAGTCAATCCTACTACGAGCAGTACTTC; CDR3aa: CASSQSYYEQYF
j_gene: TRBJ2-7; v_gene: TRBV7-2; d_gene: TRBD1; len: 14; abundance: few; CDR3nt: TGTGCCAGCAGCGCCGGACAGGGATCCTACGAGCAGTACTTC; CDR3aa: CASSAGQGSYEQYF
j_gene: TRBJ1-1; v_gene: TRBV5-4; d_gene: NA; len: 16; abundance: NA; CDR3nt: TGTGCCAGCAGCTTGTCCACAGGGTTTCAGAACACTGAAGCTTTCTTT; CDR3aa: CASSLSTGFQNTEAFF
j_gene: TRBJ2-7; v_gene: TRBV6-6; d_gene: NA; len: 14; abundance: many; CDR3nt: TGTGCCAGCACCCAAAAAAAGGGCAGGGGTGAGCAGTACTTC; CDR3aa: CASTQKKGRGEQYF
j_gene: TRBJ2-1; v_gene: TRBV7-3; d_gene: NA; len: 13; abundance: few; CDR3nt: TGTGCCAGCAGCGATACATCCTACAATGAGCAGTTCTTC; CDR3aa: CASSDTSYNEQFF
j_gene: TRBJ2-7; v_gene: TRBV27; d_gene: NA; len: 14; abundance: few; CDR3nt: TGTGCCAGCAGCCATGTTGACAGTTCCTACGAGCAGTACTTC; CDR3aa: CASSHVDSSYEQYF
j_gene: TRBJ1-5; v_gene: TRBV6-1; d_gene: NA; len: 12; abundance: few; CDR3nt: TGTGCCAGCAGTGAACTCTATCAGCCCCAGCATTTT; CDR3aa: CASSELYQPQHF
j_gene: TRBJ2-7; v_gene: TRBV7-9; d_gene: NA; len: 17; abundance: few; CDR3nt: TGTGCCAGCAGCTTAACCAGGGCAGTCCCAGAAGTAAACGAGCAGTACTTC; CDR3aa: CASSLTRAVPEVNEQYF
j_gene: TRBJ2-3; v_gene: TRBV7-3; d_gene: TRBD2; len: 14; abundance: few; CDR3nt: TGTGCCAGCAAGGGACTAGCGACCACAGATACGCAGTATTTT; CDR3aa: CASKGLATTDTQYF
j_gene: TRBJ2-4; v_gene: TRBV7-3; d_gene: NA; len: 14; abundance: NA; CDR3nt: TGTGCCAGCAGCTCCCGATTAGCCAAAAACATTCAGTACTTC; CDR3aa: CASSSRLAKNIQYF
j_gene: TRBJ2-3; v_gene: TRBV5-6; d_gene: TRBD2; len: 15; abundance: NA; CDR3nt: TGTGCCAGCAGCCCCGGACTAGCAATGGCAGATACGCAGTATTTT; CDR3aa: CASSPGLAMADTQYF
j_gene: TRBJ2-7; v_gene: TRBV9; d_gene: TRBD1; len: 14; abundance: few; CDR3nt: TGTGCCAGCAGCGTAGGGGGGACAGTTTACGAGCAGTACTTC; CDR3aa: CASSVGGTVYEQYF
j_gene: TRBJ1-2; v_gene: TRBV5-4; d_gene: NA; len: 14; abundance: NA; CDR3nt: TGTGCCAGCAGCTTGCTCCAGGCTAACTATGGCTACACCTTC; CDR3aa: CASSLLQANYGYTF
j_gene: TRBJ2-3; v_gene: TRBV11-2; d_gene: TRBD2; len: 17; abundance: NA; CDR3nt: TGTGCCAGCAGTCCTCTGACTAGCGGGAAAGAAAAAGATACGCAGTATTTT; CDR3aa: CASSPLTSGKEKDTQYF